This is a list of T cell receptor beta chains from one sample in a study of blood T cell repertoires in COVID-19. Profiling relied on immunoSEQ multiplex PCR, and the TCRdb table lists in-frame clones only, not all of them. Of 200,000 to 300,000 clones listed, about 79% are singletons. Sequencing was performed on peripheral blood. These receptors were obtained from a woman older than 75 with acute or convalescent COVID-19. CDR3s leave out the opening cysteine and the closing phenylalanine or tryptophan. The D gene is left open where the match is weak.

J gene	D gene	V gene	CDR3 protein
TRBJ1-1	TRBD1	TRBV10-3	ASIGQGNTEAF
TRBJ1-5	.	TRBV5-1	ASSLTGNGNQPQH
TRBJ2-1	.	TRBV9	ASSVSPGSYNEQF
TRBJ1-2	TRBD1	TRBV2	ASSDRQGGYGYT
TRBJ2-3	.	TRBV5-1	ASARDLYTDTQY
TRBJ1-1	.	TRBV6-5	ASSRPGVGEAF
TRBJ2-3	.	TRBV7-9	ASSLVYADTQY
TRBJ2-7	.	TRBV6-5	ASSYTRQPLEQY
TRBJ1-1	.	TRBV5-5	ASSSEGGYSTEAF
TRBJ2-2	TRBD1	TRBV9	ASTFPGGQGIGELF
TRBJ1-5	TRBD1	TRBV6-2/TRBV6-3	ASSPTGGVSNQPQH
TRBJ1-4	.	TRBV5-1	ASSPTGMREKLF
TRBJ2-7	TRBD1	TRBV5-4	ASSSLRDRGSYEQY
TRBJ2-7	TRBD1	TRBV27	ASNPQGAIGYEQY
TRBJ2-1	TRBD2	TRBV6-4	ASSAGGASMNEQF
TRBJ2-2	TRBD2	TRBV2	ASSVHSGGARTGELF
TRBJ2-2	TRBD1	TRBV9	ASSTPGTGVTGELF
TRBJ2-3	.	TRBV7-8	ASSLAGGVGTDTQY
TRBJ1-1	.	TRBV29-1	SVAGFAEAF
TRBJ1-3	.	TRBV7-2	ASSLARTASGNTIY
TRBJ1-3	.	TRBV6-5	ASFTRVGTIY
TRBJ2-7	TRBD1	TRBV3-1/TRBV3-2	ASSLQGAGEQY
TRBJ1-6	TRBD1	TRBV25-1	ASSAGTGGSPLH
TRBJ1-5	.	TRBV5-1	ASSLERQIDQPQH
TRBJ1-2	TRBD1	TRBV6-4	ASSEPGQGHWT
TRBJ1-5	TRBD1	TRBV27	ASSFQGALGQPQH
TRBJ1-2	.	TRBV20-1	SATQGAGYT
TRBJ2-3	.	TRBV9	ASSVAAGRRGADTQY
TRBJ1-5	.	TRBV5-4	ASSSQGQPQH
TRBJ2-1	TRBD2	TRBV5-6	ASSLAPGGPGQF
TRBJ1-5	.	TRBV6-2/TRBV6-3	ASSYGGGSNQPQH
TRBJ2-7	.	TRBV19	ASSMDRRAFYSYEQY
TRBJ1-4	.	TRBV5-1	ASRRDTEKLF
TRBJ2-2	.	TRBV18	ASHTGSNTGELF
TRBJ1-2	.	TRBV20-1	SASTGTGYT
TRBJ1-2	TRBD1	TRBV30	AWGVGTDYGYT
TRBJ1-1	.	TRBV7-3	ASSLSHAVMNTEAF
TRBJ2-1	TRBD2	TRBV10-1	ASSELGTSGVNEQF
TRBJ2-1	.	TRBV5-4	ASSLMDSYNEQF
TRBJ2-3	TRBD2	TRBV19	ATGLANTQY
TRBJ1-6	.	TRBV9	ASSEVGGLEPLH
TRBJ2-7	TRBD1	TRBV29-1	SVGQGASYEQY